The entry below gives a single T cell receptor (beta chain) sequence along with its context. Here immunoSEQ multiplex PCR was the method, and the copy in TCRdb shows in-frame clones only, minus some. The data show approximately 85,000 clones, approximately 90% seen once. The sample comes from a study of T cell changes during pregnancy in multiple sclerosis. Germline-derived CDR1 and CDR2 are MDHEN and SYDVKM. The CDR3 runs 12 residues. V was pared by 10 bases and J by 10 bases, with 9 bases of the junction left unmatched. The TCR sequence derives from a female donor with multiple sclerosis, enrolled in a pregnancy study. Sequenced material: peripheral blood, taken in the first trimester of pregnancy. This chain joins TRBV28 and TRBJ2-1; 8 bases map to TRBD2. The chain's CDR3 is CATHKREKEQFF. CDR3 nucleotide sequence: TGTGCCACCCATAAGCGGGAGAAGGAGCAGTTCTTC.